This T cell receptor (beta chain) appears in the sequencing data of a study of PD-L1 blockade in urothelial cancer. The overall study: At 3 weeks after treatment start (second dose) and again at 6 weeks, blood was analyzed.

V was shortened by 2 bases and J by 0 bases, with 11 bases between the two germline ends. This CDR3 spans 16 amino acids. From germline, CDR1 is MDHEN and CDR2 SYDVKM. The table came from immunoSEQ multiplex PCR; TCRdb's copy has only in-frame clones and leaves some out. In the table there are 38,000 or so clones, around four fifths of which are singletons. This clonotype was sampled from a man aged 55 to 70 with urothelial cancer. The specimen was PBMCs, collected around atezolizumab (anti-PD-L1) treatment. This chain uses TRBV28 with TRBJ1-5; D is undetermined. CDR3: CASSLRGYYSNQPQHF. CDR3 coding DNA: TGTGCCAGCAGTTTAAGAGGGTACTATAGCAATCAGCCCCAGCATTTT.